This TCR beta chain was profiled in a study of T cells and copy number aberrations in small-cell lung cancer. This clone showed up just a few times. Normal lung samples lay at least 2 cm from the tumor margin. Repertoires were generated with immunoSEQ multiplex PCR, while TCRdb's copy carries only in-frame clones and drops some. Seen here are more than 1,500 clones, over 80% observed once, and the top ten hold about 6.3%. Germline V gene data show CDR1 as SGHDT and CDR2 as YYEEEE. The V and J ends lost 0 bases and 4 bases respectively, with 5 bases between them. CDR3 size: 13 residues. This TCR was recovered from a man aged 55 to 70 with small cell lung cancer. Sequencing was performed on normal tissue next to the tumor. The rearrangement uses TRBV5-6 and TRBJ1-5; no clear D. CDR3 DNA: TGTGCCAGCAGCTTGGGCCTGAATCAGCCCCAGCATTTT. Amino acids: CASSLGLNQPQHF.